The rows below give T cell receptor beta chains drawn from one sample of a study of long-term antiretroviral therapy in people with HIV. The repertoire was sequenced with immunoSEQ multiplex PCR; TCRdb's copy has only in-frame clones and lacks some. The sample carries about 40,000 clones, about four fifths recorded once. The sequencing here drew on unsorted PBMCs, taken 1 year after starting antiretroviral therapy. Receptors were obtained from a man aged 18 to 35 with HIV. CDR3s include the opening cysteine and the closing phenylalanine or tryptophan. D genes are given only for firm matches. Where a row states a size, it is once, few, many or the class of an expanded clone; other rows omit it.

>TRBJ2-7|few|.|TRBV7-2
TGTGCCAGCAGGACGGGAAACGAGCAGTACTTC
CASRTGNEQYF
>TRBJ2-3|.|.|TRBV27
TGTGCCAGCAGACAGGCGGGCCTGGGTTATACAGATACGCAGTATTTT
CASRQAGLGYTDTQYF
>TRBJ1-2|.|.|TRBV9
TGTGCCAGCAGCACTAGCCAGGGGATGAGCGAAGGCTACACCTTC
CASSTSQGMSEGYTF
>TRBJ2-1|.|.|TRBV29-1
TGCAGCGTTGAAGTTGGGGCAGGGAATGAGCAGTTCTTC
CSVEVGAGNEQFF
>TRBJ2-7|.|.|TRBV6-5
TGTGCCAGCAGTTACTCCGCACTAGACAACGAGCAGTACTTC
CASSYSALDNEQYF
>TRBJ2-1|.|.|TRBV11-2
TGTGCCAGCAGTTCCCTGGGGCGGGCGAGCTCCTACAATGAGCAGTTCTTC
CASSSLGRASSYNEQFF
>TRBJ2-5|.|.|TRBV19
TGTGCCAGTAGTATAGGCCCGGAGACCCAGTACTTC
CASSIGPETQYF
>TRBJ1-1|.|.|TRBV9
TGTGCCAGCAGCGTAGATGTGGACACTGAAGCTTTCTTT
CASSVDVDTEAFF
>TRBJ2-7|.|.|TRBV7-9
TGTGCCAGCAGCTTAGGACAGCCCTACGAGCAGTACTTC
CASSLGQPYEQYF
>TRBJ1-5|.|.|TRBV27
TGTGCCAGCAGTTTAGTCGGGGATAGCAATCAGCCCCAGCATTTT
CASSLVGDSNQPQHF
>TRBJ2-7|.|.|TRBV19
TGTGCCAGTAGTACAGGGTTAGGGTCCTACGAGCAGTACTTC
CASSTGLGSYEQYF
>TRBJ1-1|.|.|TRBV27
TGTGCCAGCAAGGTGGGAGGCACTGAAGCTTTCTTT
CASKVGGTEAFF
>TRBJ2-7|.|.|TRBV15
TGTGCCACCAGCTCTCCGAGCGAGTCTAACTCCTACGAGCAGTACTTC
CATSSPSESNSYEQYF
>TRBJ1-5|few|.|TRBV7-2
TGTGCCAGCAGCCGTGGTGGGATGAGGCAGCCCCAGCATTTT
CASSRGGMRQPQHF
>TRBJ1-2|.|.|TRBV6-5
TGTGCCAGCAGCGGAAGCCTCTACTATGGCTACACCTTC
CASSGSLYYGYTF
>TRBJ2-7|.|TRBD1|TRBV19
TGTGCCAGTAGTACGGACAGGGGATCAGGGTACGAGCAGTACTTC
CASSTDRGSGYEQYF
>TRBJ2-7|.|TRBD2|TRBV7-9
TGTGCCAGCAGCTCGACGACTAGCGGGAGCGAGCAGTACTTC
CASSSTTSGSEQYF
>TRBJ2-1|.|TRBD2|TRBV4-1
TGCGCCAGCAGCCAGATAGCCGGGACTAGCAGGAATGAGCAGTTCTTC
CASSQIAGTSRNEQFF
>TRBJ2-7|.|TRBD2|TRBV5-4
TGTGCCAGCAGCTTGGGATATAGCGGGAAATACGAGCAGTACTTC
CASSLGYSGKYEQYF
>TRBJ1-1|once|TRBD1|TRBV27
TGTGCCAGCAGTCACCAGACAGGGAGGCAGGCTTTCTTT
CASSHQTGRQAFF
>TRBJ1-4|.|.|TRBV27
TGTGCCAGCAGTTTATGGGCCCAGACATCCTTTGAAAAACTGTTTTTT
CASSLWAQTSFEKLFF
>TRBJ1-1|.|.|TRBV27
TGTGCCAGCAGTTTATCCGAGAACACTGAAGCTTTCTTT
CASSLSENTEAFF
>TRBJ2-7|few|TRBD2|TRBV7-9
TGTGCCAGCAGCCCGGGGGCTAGCGGGAGGGCCGGCGAGCAGTACTTC
CASSPGASGRAGEQYF
>TRBJ2-7|medium-sized|.|TRBV6-1
TGTGCCAGCAGCCTCCCTCCGTACGAGCAGTACTTC
CASSLPPYEQYF
>TRBJ2-7|.|.|TRBV19
TGTGCCAGTAGTATAGACAGGAGGGGGGCTTACGAGCAGTACTTC
CASSIDRRGAYEQYF
>TRBJ1-1|once|.|TRBV18
TGTGCCAGCTCCCCTGACAGACAGAACACTGAAGCTTTCTTT
CASSPDRQNTEAFF
>TRBJ2-1|once|TRBD2|TRBV9
TGTGCCAGCAGCGTAGCTATTGGCGGGAGGGCAGACAATGAGCAGTTCTTC
CASSVAIGGRADNEQFF
>TRBJ2-5|few|.|TRBV5-6
TGTGCCAGCAGCTTCACGGAGACCCAGTACTTC
CASSFTETQYF
>TRBJ1-2|.|TRBD1|TRBV28
TGTGCCAGCAGCATACAGGGGGCAAATGGCTACACCTTC
CASSIQGANGYTF
>TRBJ2-7|few|.|TRBV29-1
TGCAGCGTTGAAGGGCTAGGAGGGTACGAGCAGTACTTC
CSVEGLGGYEQYF
>TRBJ2-2|.|.|TRBV5-1
TGCGCCAGCAGCTTGCCCAGGGTTGGCGGGGAGCTGTTTTTT
CASSLPRVGGELFF
>TRBJ2-1|.|TRBD2|TRBV4-1
TGCGCCAGCAGCCAATGGACTAGCGGGGGATTAAGCTCCTACAATGAGCAGTTCTTC
CASSQWTSGGLSSYNEQFF
>TRBJ2-2|.|TRBD1|TRBV18
TGTGCCAGCTCACCAAGGGACAGGGGCCAGAACACCGGGGAGCTGTTTTTT
CASSPRDRGQNTGELFF
>TRBJ2-5|.|TRBD2|TRBV4-1
TGCGCCAGCAGCCAAGTAGGGACTAGCGGGAGGAGGAGCCAAGAGACCCAGTACTTC
CASSQVGTSGRRSQETQYF
>TRBJ2-7|.|.|TRBV7-8
TGTGCCAGCAGCCCCTCCCGATGGGGATACTCCTACGAGCAGTACTTC
CASSPSRWGYSYEQYF
>TRBJ2-7|.|.|TRBV5-4
TGTGCCAGCAGCTTGGGGGACTGGACCTACGAGCAGTACTTC
CASSLGDWTYEQYF
>TRBJ1-1|once|.|TRBV29-1
TGCAGCGTTGAAGATTGGGCCCCCAGGGGCAGGAACACTGAAGCTTTCTTT
CSVEDWAPRGRNTEAFF
>TRBJ1-1|.|.|TRBV29-1
TGCAGCGTTGAAGGTGATGTGGGGGGGAGGACTGAAGCTTTCTTT
CSVEGDVGGRTEAFF
>TRBJ1-1|.|.|TRBV2
TGTGCCAGCACCTGGGACTTAATCACTGAAGCTTTCTTT
CASTWDLITEAFF
>TRBJ2-1|.|.|TRBV5-4
TGTGCCAGCAGACCCCAGGGGGGAGGGTACAATGAGCAGTTCTTC
CASRPQGGGYNEQFF
>TRBJ1-2|.|.|TRBV25-1
TGTGCCAGCAGTGATTCACAGGGAATGAAGAACTATGGCTACACCTTC
CASSDSQGMKNYGYTF